What follows describes a single T cell receptor beta chain. Germline V CDR1 and CDR2: LNHDA, SQIVND (reference sequence). The CDR3 loop spans 12 amino acids. Losses at the gene ends were 5 bases for V and 7 bases for J; bases not matched to a gene: 3. The sample belongs to a study of blood T cell repertoires in COVID-19. Overall study: Sources were T cells, B-cell-depleted T cells, or PBMCs; the material itself was cDNA or gDNA.

The repertoire was sequenced with immunoSEQ multiplex PCR; TCRdb's copy has only in-frame clones and lacks some. The sample lists approximately 100,000 clones, approximately 90% occurring once. The chain has TRBV19 and TRBJ1-1; the match to TRBD1 covers 8 bases. This receptor was obtained from a human donor with acute or convalescent COVID-19. The donor label of this sample is uncertain. Input material: peripheral blood. CDR3 residues: CASSDRGIEAFF. The CDR3 DNA follows: TGTGCCAGTAGTGACAGGGGCATTGAAGCTTTCTTT.